The 20 T cell receptor beta chains in this list originate from one sample, sequenced in a study of blood T cell repertoires in COVID-19. The data were produced by immunoSEQ multiplex PCR, yet TCRdb's version contains in-frame clones alone and is incomplete. The data show about 78,000 clones, around four fifths seen once. The specimen was peripheral blood. The receptors originated from a human donor in a cohort sampled during active COVID-19.

CDR3 coding DNA: TGTGCCAGCAGTTGGGGCAGGGGACCCTCCTACGAGCAGTACTTC. It translates to CASSWGRGPSYEQYF. This chain links TRBV6-5 with TRBJ2-7; TRBD1 might be the D (6 bases). Per the germline V gene, CDR1 is MNHEY and CDR2 is SVGAGI. CDR3 size: 15 residues. Trimming removed 4 bases from V and 0 bases from J, with 13 bases in between.

V gene TRBV7-9 combines with J gene TRBJ1-6, with D unclear. The germline V gene has CDR1 SEHNR and CDR2 FQNEAQ (reference sequence). Trimming left V 10 bases short and J 6 bases short, with 19 bases between. The CDR3 has 15 amino acids. This CDR3 reads CATPKGGQINSPLHF. CDR3 nucleotides: TGTGCCACCCCCAAAGGAGGGCAGATTAATTCACCCCTCCACTTT.

The chain employs TRBV7-2 and TRBJ1-5; D perhaps matches TRBD1 (6 bases). Trimming left V 5 bases short and J 7 bases short, with 18 bases between. Germline CDR1 reads SGHTA; CDR2 reads FQGNSA. The CDR3 totals 15 residues. The CDR3 spells CASSGKDSMSQPQHF. For the CDR3, the DNA is TGTGCCAGCAGCGGGAAGGACAGTATGTCGCAGCCCCAGCATTTT.

This clone was observed once. The chain couples TRBV6-6 to TRBJ1-1; 9 bases fit TRBD1. J was trimmed by 5 bases and V by 5 bases; bases with no gene match: 6. Germline CDR1 and CDR2: MNHNY and SVGAGI (reference sequence). There are 14 residues in the CDR3. CDR3 nucleotide sequence: TGTGCCAGCAGTAGGGGGACAGGGCGGACTGAAGCTTTCTTT. Its protein is CASSRGTGRTEAFF.

This clone was found many times. V usage is TRBV7-9 and J usage is TRBJ2-7; D remains unclear. The CDR3 consists of 13 residues. V lost 0 bases to trimming and J lost 2 bases, with 5 bases between them. CDR1 and CDR2 from the germline V gene are SEHNR and FQNEAQ (reference sequence). For the CDR3, the DNA is TGTGCCAGCAGCTTAGCGTTAGCCTACGAGCAGTACTTC. Its protein is CASSLALAYEQYF.

This chain uses TRBV28 with TRBJ1-2; TRBD1 might be the D (6 bases). The V and J ends lost 6 bases and 5 bases respectively, with 16 bases between them. Per the germline V gene, CDR1 is MDHEN and CDR2 is SYDVKM. The CDR3 extends over 14 amino acids. CDR3 nucleotide sequence: TGTGCCAGCAGCCTCGGGGGGCGCGGATATGGCTACACCTTC. It specifies CASSLGGRGYGYTF.

This clone occurred a few times. The chain couples TRBV10-3 to TRBJ1-5; D is uncertain. This CDR3 contains 11 residues. The germline V gene encodes CDR1 ENHRY and CDR2 SYGVKD. V was pared by 6 bases and J by 5 bases, with 5 bases between. CDR3 sequence: CAISGYQPQHF. CDR3 DNA: TGTGCCATCAGCGGGTATCAGCCCCAGCATTTT.

This clone was seen a handful of times. The chain combines TRBV2 with TRBJ1-2; 9 positions match TRBD1. CDR1 and CDR2 (germline): SNHLY, FYNNEI. The CDR3 is made up of 15 amino acids. V lost 2 bases to trimming and J lost 2 bases; unmatched junction nucleotides: 3. The CDR3 bases are TGTGCCAGCAGTGAATGGGACAGGGCGAACTATGGCTACACCTTC. Protein product: CASSEWDRANYGYTF.

The gene calls are TRBV6-2 or TRBV6-3 and TRBJ2-7; 12 nucleotides agree with TRBD2. The germline V gene encodes CDR1 MNHEY and CDR2 SVGEGT. The CDR3 is 14 residues long. The junction had 2 bases not matched to a gene; V was cut back by 5 bases and J by 3 bases. The CDR3 nucleotides read TGTGCCAGCAGTGGACTAGCGGGGTACTACGAGCAGTACTTC. This sequence encodes CASSGLAGYYEQYF.

This chain links TRBV3-1 (or the pseudogene TRBV3-2) with TRBJ1-4; a possible D gene is TRBD1 (5 bases). The CDR3 runs 14 residues. Germline assignment: CDR1 LGHDT and CDR2 YNNKEL (reference sequence). V dropped 0 bases and J dropped 7 bases, with 9 bases sitting between them. The CDR3 loop is CASSQDREREKLFF. CDR3 nucleotide sequence: TGTGCCAGCAGCCAAGACAGGGAACGTGAAAAACTGTTTTTT.

The chain joins TRBV6-6 to TRBJ2-7; 10 bases are a match to TRBD1. In germline, CDR1 is MNHNY, CDR2 SVGAGI (reference sequence). The CDR3 has 14 amino acids. The junction had 5 bases not matched to a gene; V was cut back by 6 bases and J by 3 bases. CDR3: CASRPTGGHYEQYF. The CDR3 region has the DNA TGTGCCAGCAGGCCGACAGGGGGCCACTACGAGCAGTACTTC.

This sequence joins TRBV4-3 and TRBJ2-7, with TRBD1 matching over 8 bases. Germline CDR1 LGHNA, CDR2 YSLEER. The V and J ends lost 2 bases and 2 bases, in that order; junction bases with no gene match: 5. This CDR3 region has 15 residues. Written as DNA, the CDR3 is TGCGCCAGCAGCCAACGGACAGGGACCCCCTACGAGCAGTACTTC. Amino acids: CASSQRTGTPYEQYF.

CDR3 nucleotides: TGTGCCAGCAGTTGGGTGGCAGGCGCAGATACGCAGTATTTT. The encoded protein is CASSWVAGADTQYF. The chain uses TRBV7-8 and TRBJ2-3; D uncertain. CDR1 SGHVS and CDR2 FQNEAQ come from the germline V gene. Deletions cut 6 bases from V and 4 bases from J, with 14 bases between. This CDR3 is 14 amino acids long.

The chain links TRBV5-4 to TRBJ2-1; 7 bases match TRBD1. Trimming took 0 bases from V and 5 from J; bases not matched to a gene: 5. CDR3 length equals 15 residues. Germline V gene data show CDR1 as SGHNT and CDR2 as YYREEE (reference sequence). CDR3 nucleotide sequence: TGTGCCAGCAGCTTGGCCCTGACAGGGCACAATGAGCAGTTCTTC. It encodes CASSLALTGHNEQFF.

The chain links TRBV28 to TRBJ1-1; D is uncertain. Germline V gives CDR1 MDHEN, CDR2 SYDVKM. V lost 7 bases, J lost 4 bases, and 16 bases lay in between. CDR3 size: 14 residues. In DNA form, the CDR3 reads TGTGCCAGCACCGCACACCGTACCAGCACTGAAGCTTTCTTT. Protein product: CASTAHRTSTEAFF.

The chain employs TRBV9 and TRBJ1-5; 9 nucleotides line up with TRBD1. CDR1 is SGDLS and CDR2 is YYNGEE in the germline V gene. J lost 4 bases, V lost 3 bases, and 5 bases had no gene match. The CDR3 loop spans 15 amino acids. CDR3 amino acids: CASSEGQGYNQPQHF. In DNA, the CDR3 is TGTGCCAGCAGCGAAGGACAGGGGTATAATCAGCCCCAGCATTTT.

The chain joins TRBV27 to TRBJ1-2; 8 bases agree with TRBD1. V lost 4 bases, J lost 14 bases, and 9 bases stayed unmatched. The CDR3 contains 12 residues. Germline loops: CDR1 MNHEY, CDR2 SMNVEV (reference sequence). This chain's CDR3 is CASSSTGGGRTF. The CDR3, as DNA: TGTGCCAGCAGTTCCACAGGGGGGGGGCGAACCTTC.

V is TRBV12-5 and J is TRBJ1-3; 7 bases are shared with TRBD1. Germline assignment: CDR1 LGHNT and CDR2 FRNRAP. CDR3 length: 16 residues. V lost 3 bases and J lost 3; bases outside the gene matches: 8. CDR3 region: CASGFTPGTVGNTIYF. The CDR3 coding sequence is TGTGCTAGTGGTTTCACCCCTGGGACAGTTGGAAACACCATATATTTT.

The genes are TRBV19 and TRBJ2-6; the match to TRBD1 covers 7 bases. The CDR3 covers 16 residues. V trimming: 5 bases; J trimming: 0 bases; junction bases outside the gene matches: 4. CDR1 LNHDA and CDR2 SQIVND come from the germline V gene (reference sequence). This CDR3 reads CASSPQGFSGANVLTF. The CDR3 region has the DNA TGTGCCAGTAGTCCACAGGGGTTCTCTGGGGCCAACGTCCTGACTTTC.

The chain is built from TRBV7-6 and TRBJ1-3; D gene unclear. V was trimmed by 0 bases and J by 0 bases, leaving 9 bases between them. This CDR3 spans 16 amino acids. Germline V CDR1 and CDR2: SGHVS, FNYEAQ. The CDR3 is CASSLASGRSGNTIYF. CDR3 in DNA: TGTGCCAGCAGCTTAGCGTCAGGTCGCTCTGGAAACACCATATATTTT.